These 4 T cell receptor beta chains came from one sample sequenced in a study of blood T cells in healthy people across ages. A second PCR of roughly 7 to 11 cycles used a sample-barcoded 5' primer and a J-beta primer mix. TCRdb reprocessed the 5' RACE reads with MiXCR, giving one entry per CDR3 protein. This table has about 670,000 distinct CDR3 sequences, roughly half appearing once. Sequenced sample: blood. Receptors were obtained from a woman older than 75 in good health.

The chain links TRBV20-1 to TRBJ2-5; either TRBD1 or TRBD2 may supply D (5 bases each). Deletions cut 5 bases from V and 1 base from J, with 11 bases between. The germline gives CDR1 DFQATT, CDR2 SNEGSKA (reference sequence). The length of the CDR3 is 13 residues. The CDR3 sequence: CSASPGRQETQYF. The CDR3 region has the DNA TGCAGTGCTTCCCCGGGACGCCAAGAGACCCAGTACTTC.

This clonotype was counted only a few times. This chain joins TRBV20-1 and TRBJ1-2; weak D call: TRBD1 (5 bases). Germline V gives CDR1 DFQATT, CDR2 SNEGSKA (reference sequence). Trimming removed 0 bases from V and 8 bases from J, with 16 bases in between. The CDR3 length is 14 residues. CDR3 nucleotides: TGCAGTGCTAGAGATCTAAGGGACGGGGACGGCTACACCTTC. This encodes CSARDLRDGDGYTF.

This clonotype was recorded many times. V and J are TRBV4-2 and TRBJ2-5; 7 bases are a match to TRBD2. V lost 5 bases, J lost 2 bases, and 5 bases stayed unmatched. CDR1 is LGHNA and CDR2 is YNFKEQ in the germline V gene. The CDR3 length is 14 residues. CDR3 in DNA: TGTGCCAGCAGCGGTGGGGGGGTACAAGAGACCCAGTACTTC. The encoded protein is CASSGGGVQETQYF.

Regarding this clonotype: A much larger clone lies one base from this, so it may be a read error. The chain is built from TRBV6-5 and TRBJ2-7, with a tentative D call TRBD2 (5 bases). Germline V gene lookup returns CDR1 MNHEY and CDR2 SVGAGI. The CDR3 contains 14 residues. The CDR3 bases are TGTGCCAGCAGTGACTCGTGGGGAGAAGAGGCCCAGTACTTC. Translated, it gives CASSDSWGEEAQYF.